This TCR beta chain appears in the sequencing data of a study of T cells after yellow fever vaccination. Study conclusions and caveats: Reappearing after the booster were most of the clones from primary vaccination (roughly 96% CD4, 88% CD8). A secondary response was less intense yet reached its peak sooner, at day 5 versus 15.

This clonotype has just a few counts. As yet, its antigen is unknown. The CDR3 extends over 14 amino acids. Germline CDR1 reads SGHTA; CDR2 reads FQGNSA. Trimming left V 5 bases short and J 5 bases short, with 15 bases between. Universal primer sites and UMIs were introduced during 5'RACE template-switching synthesis of TCR cDNA. TCRdb reanalysed the 5' RACE reads using MiXCR and keeps one entry per CDR3 protein. The table records 450,000 to 600,000 distinct CDR3 sequences, 13% of them present only once. The rearrangement links TRBV7-2 to TRBJ2-5; unclear D gene. This clonotype was sampled from a man aged 25-45 years who received the YFV17D yellow fever vaccine. This specimen consisted of PBMCs, obtained on the day of the yellow fever booster vaccination. The CDR3 region is CASSPDMRWETQYF. DNA for the CDR3: TGTGCCAGCAGCCCAGATATGAGGTGGGAGACCCAGTACTTC.